This is a list of T cell receptor beta chains from one sample in a study of blood T cell repertoires in COVID-19. Using immunoSEQ multiplex PCR, the repertoire was profiled, and TCRdb retains in-frame clones only, with some absent. This sample has about 78,000 clones, with 77% found just once. Sequencing was performed on peripheral blood. The origin of the receptors is a human donor in a cohort sampled during active COVID-19. CDR3s leave out the opening cysteine and the closing phenylalanine or tryptophan. A D gene is named only where the DNA matches it firmly. Clone sizes are given selectively: once, few, many, or a class where the clone is expanded.

j_call v_call d_call clone_size cdr3_aa
TRBJ2-5 TRBV5-1 TRBD1 NA ASRAPDRAGETQY
TRBJ2-1 TRBV12-5 TRBD2 many ASGFEIAGGGEQF
TRBJ1-1 TRBV18 NA NA ASSPEGMNTEAF
TRBJ1-2 TRBV2 NA NA ASSEGTARGYT
TRBJ1-6 TRBV4-1 NA NA ASSLREGGNSPLH
TRBJ1-4 TRBV5-5 TRBD1 NA ASSTRQGESEKLF
TRBJ1-3 TRBV6-5 NA NA ASRAGTGNTIY
TRBJ2-7 TRBV5-4 TRBD1 NA ASSQPNRGEREQY
TRBJ1-5 TRBV6-4 TRBD1 NA ASSSTGRGGNQPQH
TRBJ1-2 TRBV7-8 NA NA ASSLAGASNYGYT
TRBJ2-7 TRBV2 NA NA ASGKSSRQMTEQY
TRBJ2-5 TRBV28 NA once ASTPIAGNQETQY
TRBJ2-6 TRBV10-1 NA NA ASTGRGFSGANVLT
TRBJ2-1 TRBV6-6 TRBD1 NA ASSPLGTGGNEQF
TRBJ2-7 TRBV28 NA NA ASSQTGVRDEQY
TRBJ2-7 TRBV28 NA NA ASSLTGRSYEQY
TRBJ2-3 TRBV7-2 NA NA ASRGGGGRPDTQY
TRBJ1-1 TRBV19 TRBD1 NA ASSATRDSVMNTEAF
TRBJ1-1 TRBV6-2/TRBV6-3 NA few ASSYPGYAGTEAF
TRBJ1-1 TRBV27 NA NA ASSSVRGTEAF
TRBJ2-1 TRBV10-3 TRBD2 NA AISATSGDPYNEQF
TRBJ1-5 TRBV5-4 NA NA ASSLGGQFDQPQH
TRBJ2-3 TRBV5-1 NA NA ASTGGASRGDTQY
TRBJ1-1 TRBV7-9 TRBD1 few ASSSDYYRGKEAF
TRBJ2-6 TRBV5-1 NA NA ASSLAGVGANVLT
TRBJ1-3 TRBV11-2 NA NA ASSPDSNSGNTIY
TRBJ2-6 TRBV5-1 TRBD1 NA ASSLQGAGGANVLT
TRBJ2-5 TRBV6-5 TRBD2 NA ASRGGGGIETQY
TRBJ2-7 TRBV11-1 TRBD1 NA ASSSTGQGGEQY
TRBJ2-7 TRBV7-5 NA NA VRSPRDREPYEQY
TRBJ2-7 TRBV19 TRBD1 NA ASSPNRGSYYEQY
TRBJ1-2 TRBV6-2/TRBV6-3 NA NA ASSAQGYGYT
TRBJ1-2 TRBV4-1 NA NA ASSHPTEQGNYGYT
TRBJ1-5 TRBV6-5 TRBD1 NA ASSYWDRVNNQPQH
TRBJ1-1 TRBV11-2 TRBD1 NA ASSPRQGRLNTEAF
TRBJ2-7 TRBV9 NA once ASSVLGSSYEQY
TRBJ1-1 TRBV2 NA NA ASSLSGTEAF
TRBJ2-2 TRBV28 TRBD2 NA ASSLPGLAGGKPNTGELF
TRBJ1-4 TRBV4-1 TRBD1 few ASARATGTGFTNEKLF
TRBJ1-4 TRBV29-1 TRBD1 NA SGQGSEEKLF